The 10 T cell receptor beta chains in this list originate from one sample, sequenced in a study of identifying expanded T cells in peripheral blood. TCRdb's table, derived via immunoSEQ multiplex PCR, lists solely in-frame clones and lacks some. The sample lists about 100,000 clones; 86% were seen once. Sequenced: blood. The receptors were sampled from a person aged 18-69 years in good health.

The V call is TRBV29-1, the J call TRBJ1-1, with TRBD1 matching 8 bases. CDR3 length equals 12 residues. CDR1 is SQVTM and CDR2 is ANQGSEA in the germline V gene. After removal of 7 bases from V and 8 bases from J, the junction contained 9 bases not matched to a gene. The CDR3 bases are TGCAGCGGCGGACAGGGAGTGGTCGAAGCTTTCTTT. Translating gives CSGGQGVVEAFF.

V usage is TRBV6-1 and J usage is TRBJ1-5; no clear D gene. The CDR3 runs 15 residues. The germline CDR1 and CDR2 sequences are MNHNS and SASEGT. V was trimmed by 1 base and J by 3 bases, leaving 10 bases between them. The CDR3, as DNA: TGTGCCAGCAGTGAAGAGACGTCGACCAATCAGCCCCAGCATTTT. Protein: CASSEETSTNQPQHF.

This sequence joins TRBV10-3 and TRBJ1-2; 8 bases map to TRBD1. Per the germline V gene, CDR1 is ENHRY and CDR2 is SYGVKD. The CDR3 is 17 residues long. Trimming cost V 6 bases and J 5 bases; bases outside gene matches: 17. The CDR3 DNA reads as TGTGCCATCAGCCTAAAAGGACAGGGTTTGTCCCCATATGGCTACACCTTC. Amino acid sequence: CAISLKGQGLSPYGYTF.

The V gene is TRBV28, the J gene TRBJ1-2; D call uncertain. The germline CDR1 and CDR2 sequences are MDHEN and SYDVKM. Trimming removed 1 base from V and 3 bases from J, with 12 bases in between. The CDR3 length is 15 residues. In DNA, the CDR3 is TGTGCCAGCAGTTTATCTGGGAGGAATGACTATGGCTACACCTTC. Encoded protein: CASSLSGRNDYGYTF.

The CDR3: CASSITTGANYGYTF. The CDR3 DNA reads TGTGCCAGTAGTATCACGACAGGAGCTAACTATGGCTACACCTTC. V and J are TRBV19 and TRBJ1-2; tentative D call: TRBD1 (6 bases). Germline loops: CDR1 LNHDA, CDR2 SQIVND (reference sequence). The CDR3 is 15 residues long. Trimming took off 3 bases at V and 0 bases at J, with 11 bases between the two ends.

The chain carries TRBV7-6 and TRBJ1-1, with D uncertain. The germline gives CDR1 SGHVS, CDR2 FNYEAQ. The germline V and J ends were trimmed by 2 bases and 11 bases, with 15 bases remaining between them. The CDR3 contains 13 residues. The CDR3 coding sequence is TGTGCCAGCAGCTTACTGGGTGGAAGTCGGGCTTTCTTT. This translates into CASSLLGGSRAFF.

The chain recombines TRBV30 with TRBJ2-7, with TRBD1 as a possible D gene (5 bases). Germline V gene data show CDR1 as GTSNPN and CDR2 as SVGIG (reference sequence). V lost 0 bases and J 5 bases, leaving 14 bases between the germline ends. CDR3 length: 14 amino acids. CDR3 DNA sequence: TGTGCCTGGAGTGTATGGACACTAAGACACGAGCAGTACTTC. Translating it yields CAWSVWTLRHEQYF. Supplemented by reference TRBV30 and TRBJ2-7, the full variable domain reads SQTIHQWPATLVQPVGSPLSLECTVEGTSNPNLYWYRQAAGRGLQLLFYSVGIGQISSEVPQNLSASRPQDRQFILSSKKLLLSDSGFYLCAWSVWTLRHEQYFGPGTRLTVT.

There are a few counts of this clone. CDR3 in DNA: TGTGCCAGCAGTTACTCGGATAGCGGAGCCACAGATACGCAGTATTTT. Amino acid sequence: CASSYSDSGATDTQYF. The chain is built from TRBV6-5 and TRBJ2-3; perhaps TRBD2 as D (6 bases). This CDR3 contains 16 residues. The germline V gene encodes CDR1 MNHEY and CDR2 SVGAGI. V shed 0 bases and J shed 2 bases, with 12 bases lying between them.

This chain connects TRBV7-9 to TRBJ1-2; D gene ambiguous. V lost 3 bases and J lost 4, with 12 bases in between. CDR1 SEHNR and CDR2 FQNEAQ come from the germline V gene (reference sequence). The CDR3 runs 14 residues. Here the CDR3 reads CASSFDSPSYGYTF. DNA for the CDR3: TGTGCCAGCAGCTTCGACTCCCCGTCCTATGGCTACACCTTC.

The rearrangement links TRBV6-1 to TRBJ1-1, with a weak D call TRBD1 (5 bases). V was cut by 0 bases and J by 10 bases, with 6 bases left in between. The germline CDR1 and CDR2 sequences are MNHNS and SASEGT. The CDR3 runs 11 residues. CDR3 region: CASSEAQGAFF. The CDR3 nucleotides are TGTGCCAGCAGTGAAGCCCAGGGAGCTTTCTTT.